The sequence of this TCR beta chain was determined in a study of T cells after yellow fever vaccination. Study-wide results and caveats: High-abundance clonotypes from the bulk population could contaminate FACS-sorted repertoires.

Turning to this clonotype: Antigen: not known.

J was trimmed by 4 bases and V by 2 bases; bases with no gene match: 5. The CDR3 sequence is 15 residues long. Germline V gives CDR1 LNHNV, CDR2 YYDKDF (reference sequence). The authors made TCR cDNA by 5'RACE template switching, adding a universal primer site and UMIs. TCRdb passed the 5' RACE reads through MiXCR, listing each CDR3 protein once. The sample shows some 560,000 distinct CDR3 sequences, about 15% of them seen only once. This receptor was identified in a man aged 18 to 35 who received the YFV17D yellow fever vaccine. The specimen comprised PBMCs, sampled 5 days after the first yellow fever vaccination. The chain has TRBV15 and TRBJ2-3; 8 bases fit TRBD1. CDR3 protein: CATSRQGARSDTQYF. The DNA of the CDR3 is TGTGCCACCAGCAGACAGGGGGCGCGCTCAGATACGCAGTATTTT. Drawing the rest from reference TRBV15 and TRBJ2-3, the complete variable domain is DAMVIQNPRYQVTQFGKPVTLSCSQTLNHNVMYWYQQKSSQAPKLLFHYYDKDFNNEADTPDNFQSRRPNTSFCFLDIRSPGLGDTAMYLCATSRQGARSDTQYFGPGTRLTVL.